A single T cell receptor (beta chain) is shown here with its context. The antigen remains unidentified. Unique molecular identifiers were present in the TCR beta cDNA libraries. A population of roughly 0.9 to 11 million T cells gave rise to about 500,000 cDNA molecules. One entry per CDR3 protein, called by TCRdb with MiXCR from the PCR reads. The table records roughly 410,000 distinct CDR3 sequences, around a third of them present only once. This specimen belongs to a study of post-analysis software for immune sequencing data. Looking at the study overall: Clinical courses comprised relapsing-remitting, secondary progressive and progressive-relapsing multiple sclerosis. The study, taken as a whole, reports: Four or five TRBV segments were more frequent in patients than controls; TRBV5-6, TRBV5-1 and TRBV20-1 belonged to this group. Under the F measure, samples that were prepared in one batch clustered strongly together. There was significantly lower normalized Chao1 diversity in multiple sclerosis patients than in controls.

The CDR3 sequence is 15 residues long. The V and J ends lost 1 base and 5 bases respectively, with 9 bases between them. The V gene's germline CDR1 is SGHVS and CDR2 FNYEAQ. The chain uses TRBV7-6 and TRBJ1-6, with D uncertain. Specimen: blood. The clonotype originates from a girl under 18 with multiple sclerosis. The CDR3 is CASSLVALNNSPLHF. The DNA of the CDR3 is TGTGCCAGCAGCTTAGTAGCCTTGAATAATTCACCCCTCCACTTT.